This TCR beta chain was documented in a study of monozygotic twins with inflammatory bowel disease. CDR3 length: 16 amino acids. The V gene's germline CDR1 is LNHDA and CDR2 SQIVND (reference sequence). Starting material for each TCR library was about 3,200 ng of total RNA. The template-switching step introduced UMIs that carried a 6-nucleotide sample barcode. From its re-call of the 5' RACE reads, TCRdb lists each CDR3 protein once, without DNA. The sample yields 88,000 or so distinct CDR3 sequences, of which the top ten take up 7.4%. J is TRBJ2-5 and V is TRBV19; TCRdb calls TRBD1, which cannot be checked without DNA. This TCR derives from a human donor with ulcerative colitis or Crohn's disease, or a healthy co-twin of an affected twin (not recorded which). The sequenced sample was blood. CDR3 loop: CASSTGDSTPLWTQYF. Using reference TRBV19 and TRBJ2-5 for the parts outside the CDR3, the full variable domain is DGGITQSPKYLFRKEGQNVTLSCEQNLNHDAMYWYRQDPGQGLRLIYYSQIVNDFQKGDIAEGYSVSREKKESFPLTVTSAQKNPTAFYLCASSTGDSTPLWTQYFGPGTRLLVL.